These 18 T cell receptor beta chains were all obtained from the same sample, sequenced in a study of glioma-infiltrating T cells after dendritic cell vaccination. Repertoires were generated with immunoSEQ multiplex PCR, while TCRdb's copy carries only in-frame clones and drops some. Among approximately 22,000 clones, 79% were seen once, and the ten largest hold roughly 34%. Sequenced here: blood, sampled before dendritic cell vaccination. The receptors stem from a human donor with glioblastoma.

As DNA, the CDR3 is TGTGCCAGCAGCCAAGGCAGTCCCCTGGCTTCCGAGCAGTACTTC. Its protein product is CASSQGSPLASEQYF. This chain links TRBV14 with TRBJ2-7; D is undetermined. Per the germline V gene, CDR1 is SGHDN and CDR2 is FVKESK. V shed 1 base and J shed 6 bases, with 16 bases lying between them. The CDR3 covers 15 residues.

This sequence joins TRBV6-6 and TRBJ1-5; D perhaps matches TRBD1 (6 bases). Germline CDR1 and CDR2: MNHNY and SVGAGI (reference sequence). The CDR3 runs to 15 residues. V shed 6 bases and J shed 4 bases, with 16 bases lying between them. DNA for the CDR3: TGTGCCAGCAGCCTAAGCAGGGGTAGTAATCAGCCCCAGCATTTT. Its protein product is CASSLSRGSNQPQHF.

This chain links TRBV5-1 with TRBJ2-7; 7 nucleotides agree with TRBD2. V was pared by 4 bases and J by 3 bases, with 4 bases of the junction left unmatched. This CDR3 region has 13 residues. CDR1 SGHRS and CDR2 YFSETQ come from the germline V gene. The CDR3 DNA follows: TGCGCCAGCAGCCAGGGAGGGAGCTACGAGCAGTACTTC. Protein sequence: CASSQGGSYEQYF.

This sequence joins TRBV9 and TRBJ2-3; D might be TRBD2 (6 bases). The CDR3 extends over 16 amino acids. V lost 3 bases, J lost 1 base, and 15 bases lay in between. In germline, CDR1 is SGDLS, CDR2 YYNGEE. The CDR3 sequence: CASSAASVGGTDTQYF. DNA of the CDR3: TGTGCCAGCAGCGCTGCTAGCGTGGGGGGCACAGATACGCAGTATTTT.

CDR3 amino acids: CASSLPGTGALYGYTF. The CDR3 region has the DNA TGTGCCAGCAGCTTACCCGGGACAGGGGCCCTCTATGGCTACACCTTC. The chain carries TRBV7-9 and TRBJ1-2; TRBD1 aligns across 10 bases. V lost 2 bases, J lost 4 bases, and 7 bases stayed unmatched. The length of the CDR3 is 16 residues. Germline CDR1 reads SEHNR; CDR2 reads FQNEAQ (reference sequence).

The rearrangement uses TRBV11-2 and TRBJ2-1; 8 nucleotides align to TRBD1. The CDR3 consists of 16 residues. Germline V gives CDR1 SGHAT, CDR2 FQNNGV. The trim removed 5 bases at V and 0 bases at J, leaving 6 bases unmatched. The CDR3 nucleotides are TGTGCCAGCAGCCCTTGGACAGGGAGCTCCTACAATGAGCAGTTCTTC. The encoded protein is CASSPWTGSSYNEQFF. The whole variable domain, filled in from reference TRBV11-2 and TRBJ2-1, reads EAGVAQSPRYKIIEKRQSVAFWCNPISGHATLYWYQQILGQGPKLLIQFQNNGVVDDSQLPKDRFSAERLKGVDSTLKIQPAKLEDSAVYLCASSPWTGSSYNEQFFGPGTRLTVL.

This clone was counted a single time. The rearrangement joins TRBV5-4 to TRBJ2-7, with 10 bases identical to TRBD2. The V gene end was trimmed by 3 bases and the J gene end by 2 bases; junction bases not matched to a gene: 5. CDR1 and CDR2 from the germline V gene are SGHNT and YYREEE (reference sequence). The length of the CDR3 is 15 residues. CDR3 DNA sequence: TGTGCCAGCAGCTCCAAAGCGGGAGGGACCTACGAGCAGTACTTC. Protein product: CASSSKAGGTYEQYF.

V is TRBV7-2 and J is TRBJ2-7, with TRBD1 as a possible D gene (5 bases). The CDR3 contains 16 residues. Germline V CDR1 and CDR2: SGHTA, FQGNSA. V dropped 1 base and J dropped 4 bases, with 17 bases sitting between them. Written as DNA, the CDR3 is TGTGCCAGCAGCTTAGGGGGCCCCGGAGCGATTTACGAGCAGTACTTC. It specifies CASSLGGPGAIYEQYF.

The J gene is TRBJ1-1, the V gene TRBV12-5; TRBD1 is a possible D gene (6 bases). Per germline, CDR1 LGHNT and CDR2 FRNRAP. There are 16 residues in the CDR3. V was pared by 0 bases and J by 8 bases, with 19 bases between. CDR3: CASGLVFGQGPEEAFF. The CDR3 DNA is TGTGCTAGTGGTTTGGTTTTCGGGCAGGGGCCCGAAGAAGCTTTCTTT.

V usage is TRBV7-2 and J usage is TRBJ2-3, with 9 positions matching TRBD1. V shed 0 bases, J shed 14 bases, and the junction held 6 bases outside the gene matches. The CDR3 spans 13 residues. Looked up from germline, CDR1 is SGHTA and CDR2 is FQGNSA. The CDR3 coding sequence is TGTGCCAGCAGCTTAGCTGGGACAGGGTTGTTGTATTTT. It codes for CASSLAGTGLLYF.

J is TRBJ2-1 and V is TRBV7-2; 7 nucleotides match TRBD1. CDR1 and CDR2 from the germline V gene are SGHTA and FQGNSA. CDR3 length: 15 residues. Germline trimming cut 0 bases from V and 3 bases from J; bases unmatched to any gene: 2. For the CDR3, the DNA is TGTGCCAGCAGCTTAGCTTGGGACAGCTACAATGAGCAGTTCTTC. It codes for CASSLAWDSYNEQFF.

This clone was recorded only once. The chain combines TRBV5-6 with TRBJ1-1; 8 nucleotides agree with TRBD1. Germline trimming cut 1 base from V and 6 bases from J; bases unmatched to any gene: 2. CDR1 is SGHDT and CDR2 is YYEEEE in the germline V gene. The CDR3 consists of 13 residues. The CDR3 spells CASSLLGQAEAFF. In DNA form, the CDR3 reads TGTGCCAGCAGCTTGCTGGGACAGGCTGAAGCTTTCTTT.

This sequence joins TRBV28 and TRBJ2-6, with 9 nucleotides matching TRBD1. The germline gives CDR1 MDHEN, CDR2 SYDVKM. This CDR3 is 20 amino acids long. The V gene end was trimmed by 6 bases and the J gene end by 4 bases; junction bases not matched to a gene: 19. CDR3 residues: CASSIEAWDRVSSGANVLTF. In DNA, the CDR3 is TGTGCCAGCAGCATCGAAGCCTGGGACAGGGTTTCGTCGGGGGCCAACGTCCTGACTTTC.

This rearrangement joins TRBV6-1 to TRBJ1-1, with 8 bases fitting TRBD1. The CDR3 sequence is 16 residues long. With 3 bases clipped from V and 1 base from J, the junction kept 7 bases outside the gene matches. Germline V CDR1 and CDR2: MNHNS, SASEGT. The CDR3 reads CASSESIGQGNTEAFF. The CDR3 nucleotides are TGTGCCAGCAGTGAGTCAATCGGACAGGGGAACACTGAAGCTTTCTTT.

The chain links TRBV27 to TRBJ2-5; 8 bases match TRBD1. The end of the DNA fits TRBJ2-7 better, so the J call may be wrong. Germline V gene lookup returns CDR1 MNHEY and CDR2 SMNVEV (reference sequence). This CDR3 is built from 13 residues. CDR3 in amino acids: CASSRLDRVEQYF. The CDR3 DNA is TGTGCCAGCAGTCGACTGGACAGGGTCGAGCAGTACTTC.

This clone was seen once. V is TRBV25-1 and J is TRBJ2-1, with TRBD2 matching 8 bases. The CDR3 covers 17 residues. CDR1 and CDR2 (germline): MGHDK, SYGVNS. V was pared by 2 bases and J by 6 bases, with 12 bases of the junction left unmatched. The CDR3 nucleotides are TGTGCCAGCAGTGAAGAATTAGCGGGGCCACTTGGCAATGAGCAGTTCTTC. Its translation: CASSEELAGPLGNEQFF.

The V and J genes are TRBV19 and TRBJ2-1; unclear D gene. V was clipped by 3 bases and J by 4 bases, with 10 bases between them. CDR1 and CDR2 from the germline V gene are LNHDA and SQIVND (reference sequence). CDR3 length equals 14 residues. The CDR3 loop is CASSMRDAYNEQFF. For the CDR3, the DNA is TGTGCCAGTAGTATGCGTGATGCGTACAATGAGCAGTTCTTC. Looking up the rest from reference TRBV19 and TRBJ2-1 gives the full variable domain: DGGITQSPKYLFRKEGQNVTLSCEQNLNHDAMYWYRQDPGQGLRLIYYSQIVNDFQKGDIAEGYSVSREKKESFPLTVTSAQKNPTAFYLCASSMRDAYNEQFFGPGTRLTVL.

This clone has just one count. This rearrangement joins TRBV5-1 to TRBJ1-1, with 7 positions matching TRBD1. Looked up from germline, CDR1 is SGHRS and CDR2 is YFSETQ. The CDR3 length is 15 residues. V shed 0 bases, J shed 0 bases, and the junction held 2 bases outside the gene matches. The CDR3 region has the DNA TGCGCCAGCAGCTTGGCGGGACAGTTGAACACTGAAGCTTTCTTT. Its protein is CASSLAGQLNTEAFF.